Below are 2 T cell receptor beta chains sequenced from a single sample in a study of T cells after somatic rescue of genetic block. Profiling relied on immunoSEQ multiplex PCR, and the TCRdb table lists in-frame clones only, not all of them. The sample has tens of thousands of clones, roughly 90% seen once; the top ten hold about 3%. Sequencing input: peripheral blood mononuclear cells (PBMCs). Every receptor here comes from a man aged 25 to 40.

V gene TRBV28 combines with J gene TRBJ1-5, with D possibly TRBD1 on 6 matching bases. This CDR3 spans 16 amino acids. The germline CDR1 and CDR2 sequences are MDHEN and SYDVKM. Trimming took 7 bases from V and 0 from J, leaving 16 bases between them. The CDR3 sequence: CASTVGGGNSNQPQHF. As DNA, the CDR3 is TGTGCCAGCACGGTGGGGGGCGGAAATAGCAATCAGCCCCAGCATTTT.

V and J are TRBV7-2 and TRBJ2-5; TRBD2 agrees at 7 bases. The ends lost 1 base at V and 7 bases at J; junction bases unmatched: 9. The CDR3 has 15 amino acids. Germline V CDR1 and CDR2: SGHTA, FQGNSA. The CDR3: CASSLDPGGFGTQYF. DNA of the CDR3: TGTGCCAGCAGCTTAGACCCGGGGGGTTTTGGGACCCAGTACTTC.